This TCR beta chain comes out of a study of CD8+ T cells in alopecia areata. The overall study: Tofacitinib administration to treated patients was oral, at 5 to 10 mg twice daily. After 6 to 18 months of tofacitinib, follow-up continued 6 months off drug. General observations from the study: Resident alphabeta T cells of normal skin are also sequenced in scalp samples. On tofacitinib, scalp and blood still held many of the expanded lesional clones.

Sample treatment: oral pan-JAK inhibitor, 5-10 mg twice daily. Isolated RNA was reverse transcribed into cDNA used as the sequencing template. Assay used: immunoSEQ multiplex PCR; TCRdb lists only in-frame clones, some missing. The sample consists of 150,000 to 250,000 clones, about three fifths of them appearing once. V gave up 1 base and J gave up 0 bases, with 11 bases separating them. The CDR3 is 16 residues long. CDR1 is SGHDT and CDR2 is YYEEEE in the germline V gene. In regard to this clone: The target antigen is unknown.

V gene TRBV5-6 combines with J gene TRBJ2-1, with TRBD2 as a possible D gene (6 bases). This receptor was taken from a human donor with alopecia areata. Sequences were derived from CD4+ T cells sorted from blood, sampled at week 24, from a patient treated with tofacitinib. Here the CDR3 DNA reads TGTGCCAGCAGCTTGACTAGCCAGAGCTCCTACAATGAGCAGTTCTTC. This encodes CASSLTSQSSYNEQFF.